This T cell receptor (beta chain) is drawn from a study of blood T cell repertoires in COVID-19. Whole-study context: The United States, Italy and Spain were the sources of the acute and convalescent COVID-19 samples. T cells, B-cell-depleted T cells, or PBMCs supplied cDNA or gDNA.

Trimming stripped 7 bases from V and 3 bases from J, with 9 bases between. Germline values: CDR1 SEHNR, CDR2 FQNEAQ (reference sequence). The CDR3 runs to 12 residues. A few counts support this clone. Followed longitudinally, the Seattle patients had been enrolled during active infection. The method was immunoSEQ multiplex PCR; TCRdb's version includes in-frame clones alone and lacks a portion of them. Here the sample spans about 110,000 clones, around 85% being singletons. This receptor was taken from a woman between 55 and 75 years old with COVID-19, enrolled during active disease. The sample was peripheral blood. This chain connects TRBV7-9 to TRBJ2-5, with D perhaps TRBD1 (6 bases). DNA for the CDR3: TGTGCCAGCAATCGACAGGAAGAGACCCAGTACTTC. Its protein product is CASNRQEETQYF.